These T cell receptor beta chains were read from a single sample in a study of shared clonotypes between healthy human individuals. Repertoires were generated with immunoSEQ multiplex PCR, while TCRdb's copy carries only in-frame clones and drops some. This sample carries around 2,000,000 clones, about 93% of them seen once, and the ten largest clones take about 1.8%. Specimen: naive CD8+ T cells from PBMCs. All receptors derive from a man between 18 and 35 years old in good health. Some clones in this sample may be carry-over from other donors' samples. The conserved cysteine and the conserved F or W are not part of the CDR3 here. A D gene is named only where the DNA matches it firmly.

TRBV27 | NA | ASRGPKYEQY
TRBV7-3 | TRBD2 | ASSLQTGGPYNEQF
TRBV11-2 | NA | ASSPEGSTYEQY
TRBV10-3 | NA | AISPLVAVKGYEQY
TRBV27 | TRBD1 | ASSLRQGMNEQY
TRBV27 | TRBD1 | ASSFGQGYTIY
TRBV6-6 | NA | ASSWPGPLQPQH
TRBV11-2 | TRBD2 | ASSLGLAAEQY
TRBV27 | NA | ASSLIPGNMNTEAF
TRBV6-1 | NA | ASSVANTEAF
TRBV5-1 | NA | ASSPSGTLDYEQY
TRBV28 | TRBD1 | ASRDTSRGYTEAF
TRBV27 | NA | ASSALQGAFYEQY
TRBV21-1 | NA | ASSKAPPVSYEQY
TRBV19 | NA | ASSDWRALTNEQY
TRBV13 | TRBD1 | ASSLRTGAFEQY
TRBV5-1 | TRBD1 | ASSWSDRPGDTEAF
TRBV27 | NA | ASSPGTGHNEQF
TRBV11-2 | NA | ASSLVGRVNEKLF
TRBV6-5 | TRBD1 | ASSYSRTGNEQY
TRBV27 | NA | ASSPRWGGGANVLT
TRBV14 | TRBD2 | ASSQELGSSGAYEQY
TRBV29-1 | NA | SVEMATNYGYT
TRBV28 | NA | ASRIRGSSYEQY
TRBV5-8 | NA | ASSLARAAVGVEAF
TRBV6-6 | NA | ASSDRFSAGELF
TRBV9 | TRBD2 | ASSVGGSYVHEQY
TRBV19 | TRBD1 | ASNHRGVRNQPQH
TRBV5-1 | TRBD1 | ASSPGTGDGNTIY
TRBV6-1 | NA | ARFFRPATDTQY
TRBV12-5 | NA | ASGLSEGSTDTQY
TRBV28 | NA | ASSPWGAYEQY
TRBV5-6 | NA | ASSLRDIRNEQF
TRBV29-1 | NA | SGMWGAQDTEAF
TRBV10-3 | TRBD1 | AISEPGQGTYGYT
TRBV15 | TRBD2 | ATSTNPSGIYNEQF
TRBV7-9 | NA | ASSLVNTHTEAF
TRBV27 | TRBD1 | ASSNLGGPLY
TRBV9 | NA | ASSVDPNYPSAEQF
TRBV7-6 | TRBD1 | ASSPGTGGFRVNQPQH
TRBV7-9 | TRBD2 | AGKKREGLAGELF